This TCR beta chain was recovered during a study of T cell responses to AZD1222 COVID-19 vaccine. The repertoire was sequenced with immunoSEQ multiplex PCR; TCRdb's copy has only in-frame clones and lacks some. The profile covers 120,000 or so clones, with roughly nine tenths appearing a single time and under 35% taken by the ten largest. In regard to this clone: What it recognizes is unknown.

Study outcomes and limitations: Compared with day 0, the breadth and depth of the Spike-specific TCR repertoire rose significantly after two doses of AZD1222.

CDR1 LGHDT and CDR2 YNNKEL come from the germline V gene (reference sequence). The CDR3 runs 11 residues. V dropped 8 bases and J dropped 2 bases, with 4 bases sitting between them. This receptor was obtained from an adult in good health. The source was peripheral blood, collected on day 0 of AZD1222 vaccination. The chain is built from TRBV3-1 (or the pseudogene TRBV3-2) and TRBJ2-1; no clear D gene. CDR3 sequence: CASSTYNEQFF. CDR3 sequence (DNA): TGTGCCAGCTCAACCTACAATGAGCAGTTCTTC.